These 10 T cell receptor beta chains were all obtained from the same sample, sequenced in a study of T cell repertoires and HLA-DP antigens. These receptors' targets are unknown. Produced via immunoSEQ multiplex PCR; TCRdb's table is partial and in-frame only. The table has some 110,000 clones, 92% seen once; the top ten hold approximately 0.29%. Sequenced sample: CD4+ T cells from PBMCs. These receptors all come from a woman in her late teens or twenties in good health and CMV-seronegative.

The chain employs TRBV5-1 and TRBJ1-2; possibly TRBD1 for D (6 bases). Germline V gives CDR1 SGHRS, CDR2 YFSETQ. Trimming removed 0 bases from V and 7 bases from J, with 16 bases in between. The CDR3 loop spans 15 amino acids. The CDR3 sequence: CASSLDRAERSGYTF. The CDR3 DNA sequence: TGCGCCAGCAGCTTGGACAGGGCAGAAAGATCTGGCTACACCTTC.

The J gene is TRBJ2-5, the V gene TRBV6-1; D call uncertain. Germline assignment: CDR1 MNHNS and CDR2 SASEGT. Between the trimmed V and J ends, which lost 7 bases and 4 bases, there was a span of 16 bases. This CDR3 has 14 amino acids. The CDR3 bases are TGTGCCAGCACCGTGGGCCTCGGCGGAGAGACCCAGTACTTC. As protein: CASTVGLGGETQYF.

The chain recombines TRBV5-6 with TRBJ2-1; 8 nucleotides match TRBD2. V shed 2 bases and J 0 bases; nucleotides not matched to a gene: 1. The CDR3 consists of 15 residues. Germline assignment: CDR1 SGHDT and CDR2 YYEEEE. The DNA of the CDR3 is TGTGCCAGCAGCTTAAGCGGGGGCTCCTACAATGAGCAGTTCTTC. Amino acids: CASSLSGGSYNEQFF.

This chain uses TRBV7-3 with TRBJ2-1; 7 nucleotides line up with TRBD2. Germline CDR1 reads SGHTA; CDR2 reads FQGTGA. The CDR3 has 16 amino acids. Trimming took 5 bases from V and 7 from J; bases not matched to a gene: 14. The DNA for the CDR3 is TGTGCCAGCAGCCTATTGGGGCTGACTAGCAGGAATGAGCAGTTCTTC. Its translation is CASSLLGLTSRNEQFF.

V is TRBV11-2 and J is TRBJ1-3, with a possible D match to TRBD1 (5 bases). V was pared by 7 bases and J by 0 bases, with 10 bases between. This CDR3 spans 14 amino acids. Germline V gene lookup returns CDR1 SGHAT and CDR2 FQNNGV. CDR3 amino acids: CASKLQASGNTIYF. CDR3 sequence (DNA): TGTGCCAGCAAACTACAGGCCTCTGGAAACACCATATATTTT.

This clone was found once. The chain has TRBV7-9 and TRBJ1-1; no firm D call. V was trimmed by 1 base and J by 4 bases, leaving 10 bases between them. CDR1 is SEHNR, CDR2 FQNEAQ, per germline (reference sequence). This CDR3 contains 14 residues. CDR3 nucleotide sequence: TGTGCCAGCAGCTTAGAGGGCGGGGTCACTGAAGCTTTCTTT. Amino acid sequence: CASSLEGGVTEAFF.

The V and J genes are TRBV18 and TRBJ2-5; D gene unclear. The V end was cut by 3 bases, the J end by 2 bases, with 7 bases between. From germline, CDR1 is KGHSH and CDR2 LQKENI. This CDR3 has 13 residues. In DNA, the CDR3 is TGTGCCAGCTCACCCAGCCAGCAAGAGACCCAGTACTTC. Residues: CASSPSQQETQYF.

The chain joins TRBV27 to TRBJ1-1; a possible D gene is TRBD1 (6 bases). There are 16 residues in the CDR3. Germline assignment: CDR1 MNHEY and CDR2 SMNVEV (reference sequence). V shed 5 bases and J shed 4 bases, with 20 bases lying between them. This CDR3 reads CASSPRPDRFSTEAFF. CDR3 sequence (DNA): TGTGCCAGCAGTCCCCGCCCTGACAGGTTCTCCACTGAAGCTTTCTTT.

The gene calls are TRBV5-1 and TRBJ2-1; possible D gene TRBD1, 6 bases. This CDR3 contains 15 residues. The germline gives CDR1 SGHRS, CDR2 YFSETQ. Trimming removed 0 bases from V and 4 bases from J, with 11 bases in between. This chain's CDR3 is CASSLGTEAYNEQFF. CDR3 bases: TGCGCCAGCAGCTTGGGGACAGAAGCTTACAATGAGCAGTTCTTC.

In nucleotides, the CDR3 is TGTGCCAGCAGCCAAGATGTGCGAGGCTACACCTTC. Its translation: CASSQDVRGYTF. The rearrangement uses TRBV4-2 and TRBJ1-2; D remains ambiguous. V lost 0 bases and J 8 bases, leaving 7 bases between the germline ends. The CDR3 has 12 amino acids. From germline, CDR1 is LGHNA and CDR2 YNFKEQ.